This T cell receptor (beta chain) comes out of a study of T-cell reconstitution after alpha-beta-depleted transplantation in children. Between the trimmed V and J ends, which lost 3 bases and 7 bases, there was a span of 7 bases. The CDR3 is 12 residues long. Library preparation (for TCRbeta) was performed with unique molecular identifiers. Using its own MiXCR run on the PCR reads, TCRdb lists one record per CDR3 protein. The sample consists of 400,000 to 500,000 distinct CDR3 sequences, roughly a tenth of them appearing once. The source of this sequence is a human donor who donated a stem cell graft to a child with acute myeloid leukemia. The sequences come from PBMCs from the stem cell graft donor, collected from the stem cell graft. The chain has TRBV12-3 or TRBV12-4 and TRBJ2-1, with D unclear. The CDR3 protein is CASSFYENEQFF. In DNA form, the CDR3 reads TGTGCCAGCAGTTTTTATGAGAATGAGCAGTTCTTC.